The sequence of this TCR beta chain was determined in a study of T-cell memory formation after mild COVID-19. This clonotype was seen a few times. Its target is not known. Study-level points and caveats: Researchers found some responding clones in pre-infection memory, a sign that cross-reactive memory joined.

TCRdb redid the calling of the 5' RACE reads with MiXCR, one entry per CDR3 protein. The table shows approximately 170,000 distinct CDR3 sequences, with roughly 13% occurring only once. This TCR came from a man younger than 35 who had mild COVID-19 (a few samples of this study predate the infection). Cell type and time point are not known. Specimen: PBMCs or a T cell subset sorted from them (not recorded which).

In DNA form, the CDR3 reads TGTGCCACCCAGGGGAATTATGGCTACACCTTC. This gives the protein CATQGNYGYTF. J is TRBJ1-2 and V is TRBV6-2 or TRBV6-3; D may be TRBD1 (6 bases). Germline assignment: CDR1 MNHEY and CDR2 SVGEGT. There are 11 residues in the CDR3. V shed 10 bases and J shed 5 bases, with 11 bases lying between them.